Given below is one T cell receptor beta chain in context. This record belongs to a study of blood T cell repertoires in COVID-19. Everyone who took part was roughly 18 to 89 years old, and they came from about two dozen US areas. Membership in each cohort depended on participant-reported clinical history. Only in-frame clones appear in the TCRdb table, and some are missing; sequencing was by immunoSEQ multiplex PCR. The table has under 500,000 clones, nearly 90% seen once. The material sequenced was PBMCs or T cells enriched from blood (not recorded which). The receptor was derived from a young woman with acute COVID-19.

The CDR3 protein is CASSQYASQGAGEQYF. CDR3 bases: TGTGCCAGCAGCCAGTATGCTTCGCAGGGGGCTGGCGAGCAGTACTTC. J is TRBJ2-7 and V is TRBV3-1 (or the pseudogene TRBV3-2); 8 nucleotides align to TRBD1. Germline V gene sequence: CDR1 LGHDT, CDR2 YNNKEL (reference sequence). V lost 3 bases and J lost 6; bases outside the gene matches: 13. This CDR3 has 16 amino acids.